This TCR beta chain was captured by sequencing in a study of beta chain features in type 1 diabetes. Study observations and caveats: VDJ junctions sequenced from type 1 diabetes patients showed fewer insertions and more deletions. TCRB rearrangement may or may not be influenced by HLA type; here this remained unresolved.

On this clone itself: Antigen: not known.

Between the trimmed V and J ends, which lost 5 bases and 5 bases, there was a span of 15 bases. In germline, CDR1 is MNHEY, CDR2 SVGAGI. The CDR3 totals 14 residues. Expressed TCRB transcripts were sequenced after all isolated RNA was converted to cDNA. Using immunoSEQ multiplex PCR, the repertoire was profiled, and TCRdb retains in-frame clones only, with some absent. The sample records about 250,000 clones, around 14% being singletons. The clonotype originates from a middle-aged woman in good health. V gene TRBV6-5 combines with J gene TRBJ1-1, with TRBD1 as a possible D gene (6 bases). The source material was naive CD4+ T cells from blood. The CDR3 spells CASSPQGGGTEAFF. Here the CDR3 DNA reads TGTGCCAGCAGTCCACAGGGTGGAGGAACTGAAGCTTTCTTT.